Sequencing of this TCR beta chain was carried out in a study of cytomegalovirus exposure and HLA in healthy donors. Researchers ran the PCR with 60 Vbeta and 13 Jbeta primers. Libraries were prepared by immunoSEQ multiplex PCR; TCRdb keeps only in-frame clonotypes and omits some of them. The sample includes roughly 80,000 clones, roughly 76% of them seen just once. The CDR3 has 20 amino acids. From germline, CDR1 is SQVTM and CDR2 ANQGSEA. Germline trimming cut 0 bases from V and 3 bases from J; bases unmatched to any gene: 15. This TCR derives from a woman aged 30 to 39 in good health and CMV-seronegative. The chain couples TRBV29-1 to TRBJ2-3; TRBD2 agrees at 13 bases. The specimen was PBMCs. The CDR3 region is CSVEDPWTSGSIRRTDTQYF. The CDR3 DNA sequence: TGCAGCGTTGAAGATCCCTGGACTAGCGGGAGTATTAGGAGAACAGATACGCAGTATTTT.